This T cell receptor beta chain originates from a study of OX40 agonist ivuxolimab in advanced cancers. Study in general: Patients received ivuxolimab, an intravenous treatment, every 2 weeks at 0.01 to 10 mg/kg. Study-wide points: Among expanded peripheral T cells, antigen specificity went undetermined.

The V gene's germline CDR1 is GTSNPN and CDR2 SVGIG (reference sequence). The ends were cut back, 5 bases at V and 8 bases at J, with 12 bases in the middle. CDR3 length equals 11 residues. Comments on this clone: Antigen specificity is unknown.

Only in-frame clones appear in the TCRdb table, and some are missing; sequencing was by immunoSEQ multiplex PCR. The sample has 82,000 or so clones, roughly 92% seen once. The V gene is TRBV30, the J gene TRBJ1-2; tentative D call: TRBD1 (6 bases). This sample comprised CD4+ or CD8+ T cells sorted from blood, obtained in a trial of the OX40 agonist ivuxolimab. The origin of this receptor is an adult with an advanced solid tumor such as melanoma, head and neck, liver or kidney cancer. The CDR3 loop reads CAWRQDGGYTF. In DNA form, the CDR3 reads TGTGCCTGGCGACAGGACGGGGGCTACACCTTC.